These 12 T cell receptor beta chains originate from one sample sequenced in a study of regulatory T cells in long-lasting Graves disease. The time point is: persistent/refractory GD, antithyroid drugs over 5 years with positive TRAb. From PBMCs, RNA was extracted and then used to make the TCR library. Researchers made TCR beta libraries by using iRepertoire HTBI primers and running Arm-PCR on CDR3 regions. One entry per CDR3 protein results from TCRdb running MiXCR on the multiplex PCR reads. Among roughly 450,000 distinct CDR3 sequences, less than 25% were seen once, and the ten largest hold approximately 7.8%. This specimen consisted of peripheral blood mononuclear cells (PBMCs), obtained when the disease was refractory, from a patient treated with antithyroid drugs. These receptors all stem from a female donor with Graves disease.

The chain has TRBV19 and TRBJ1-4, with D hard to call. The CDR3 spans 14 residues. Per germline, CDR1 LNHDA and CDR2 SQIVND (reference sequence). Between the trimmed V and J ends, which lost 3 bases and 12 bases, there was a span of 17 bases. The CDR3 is CASSITDLRRELFF. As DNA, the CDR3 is TGTGCCAGTAGTATCACGGACCTCAGGCGAGAACTGTTTTTT.

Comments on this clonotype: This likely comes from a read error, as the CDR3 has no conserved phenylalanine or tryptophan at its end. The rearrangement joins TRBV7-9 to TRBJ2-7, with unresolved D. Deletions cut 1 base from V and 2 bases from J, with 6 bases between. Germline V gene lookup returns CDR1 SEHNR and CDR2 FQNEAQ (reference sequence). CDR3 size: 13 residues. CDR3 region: CASSLENAYEQYL. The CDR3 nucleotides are TGTGCCAGCAGCTTAGAAAACGCCTACGAGCAGTACTTA.

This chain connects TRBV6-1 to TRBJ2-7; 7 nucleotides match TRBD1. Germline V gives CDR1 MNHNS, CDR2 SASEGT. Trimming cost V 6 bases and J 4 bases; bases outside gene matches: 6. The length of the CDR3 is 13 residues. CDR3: CASRKDREYEQYF. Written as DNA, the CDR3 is TGTGCCAGCAGGAAAGACAGGGAATACGAGCAGTACTTC.

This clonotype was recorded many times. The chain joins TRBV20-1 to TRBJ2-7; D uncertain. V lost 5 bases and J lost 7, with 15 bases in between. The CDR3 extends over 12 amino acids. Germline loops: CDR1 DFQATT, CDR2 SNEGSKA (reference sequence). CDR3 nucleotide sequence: TGCAGTGCTGGAGTGGATGCGTGGGAGCAGTACTTC. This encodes CSAGVDAWEQYF.

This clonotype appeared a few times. The CDR3 reads CATRDRTLRETQYF. The DNA of the CDR3 is TGTGCCACCCGGGACAGGACCCTCCGGGAGACCCAGTACTTC. The gene calls are TRBV10-3 and TRBJ2-5; 8 nucleotides line up with TRBD1. The V and J ends lost 10 bases and 5 bases, in that order; junction bases with no gene match: 12. CDR1 is ENHRY and CDR2 is SYGVKD in the germline V gene. The CDR3 is 14 residues long.

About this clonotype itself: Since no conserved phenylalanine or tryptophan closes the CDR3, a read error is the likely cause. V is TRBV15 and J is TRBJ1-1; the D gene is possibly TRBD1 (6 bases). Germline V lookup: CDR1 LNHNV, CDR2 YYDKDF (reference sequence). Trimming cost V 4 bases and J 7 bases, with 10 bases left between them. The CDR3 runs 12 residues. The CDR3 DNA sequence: TGTGCCACCAGCACGGGGGGCAGTGAAGCTTTCTCT. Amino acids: CATSTGGSEAFS.

The chain's CDR3 is CASIGLAGLREYF. The CDR3 coding sequence is TGTGCCAGCATCGGACTAGCGGGATTACGAGAGTACTTC. The V gene is TRBV28, the J gene TRBJ2-4, with 12 bases matching TRBD2. V dropped 7 bases and J dropped 14; count of bases not matched to a gene: 9. The CDR3 covers 13 residues. CDR1 and CDR2 (germline): MDHEN, SYDVKM. The full variable domain, with the rest looked up from reference TRBV28 and TRBJ2-4, is DVKVTQSSRYLVKRTGEKVFLECVQDMDHENMFWYRQDPGLGLRLIYFSYDVKMKEKGDIPEGYSVSREKKERFSLILESASTNQTSMYLCASIGLAGLREYFGAGTRLSVL.

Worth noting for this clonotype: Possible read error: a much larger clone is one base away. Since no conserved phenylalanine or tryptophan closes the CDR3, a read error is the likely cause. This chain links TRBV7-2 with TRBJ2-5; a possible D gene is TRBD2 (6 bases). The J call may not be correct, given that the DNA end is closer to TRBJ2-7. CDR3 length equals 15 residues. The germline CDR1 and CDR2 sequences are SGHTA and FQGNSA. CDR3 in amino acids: CASSWTGGSSYEQYS. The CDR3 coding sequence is TGTGCCAGCAGCTGGACCGGGGGTAGCTCCTACGAGCAGTACTCC.

CDR3 in amino acids: CASSPEGAYNEQFF. In DNA, the CDR3 is TGTGCCAGCAGTCCCGAGGGGGCCTACAATGAGCAGTTCTTC. The genes are TRBV27 and TRBJ2-1; possibly TRBD1 for D (6 bases). This CDR3 is built from 14 residues. V was cut by 5 bases and J by 2 bases, with 10 bases left in between. In germline, CDR1 is MNHEY, CDR2 SMNVEV (reference sequence).

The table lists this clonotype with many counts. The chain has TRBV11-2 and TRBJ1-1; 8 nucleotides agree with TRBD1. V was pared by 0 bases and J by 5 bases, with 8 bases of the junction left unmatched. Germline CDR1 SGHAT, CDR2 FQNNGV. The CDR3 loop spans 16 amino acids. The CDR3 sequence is CASSLDYFDRGTEAFF. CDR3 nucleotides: TGTGCCAGCAGCTTAGACTACTTCGACAGGGGTACTGAAGCTTTCTTT.

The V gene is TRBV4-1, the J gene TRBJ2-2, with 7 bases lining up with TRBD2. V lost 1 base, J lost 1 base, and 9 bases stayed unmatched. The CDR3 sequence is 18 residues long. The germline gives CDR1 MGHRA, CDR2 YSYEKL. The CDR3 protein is CASSQGGPLAENTGELFF. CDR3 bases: TGCGCCAGCAGCCAAGGTGGGCCCCTAGCGGAGAACACCGGGGAGCTGTTTTTT.

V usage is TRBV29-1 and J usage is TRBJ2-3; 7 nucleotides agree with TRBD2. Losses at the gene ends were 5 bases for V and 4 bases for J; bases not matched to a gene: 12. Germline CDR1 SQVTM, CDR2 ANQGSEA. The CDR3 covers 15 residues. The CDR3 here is CSVLVERDPSDTQYF. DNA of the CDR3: TGCAGCGTTTTGGTGGAGCGGGACCCCTCAGATACGCAGTATTTT.